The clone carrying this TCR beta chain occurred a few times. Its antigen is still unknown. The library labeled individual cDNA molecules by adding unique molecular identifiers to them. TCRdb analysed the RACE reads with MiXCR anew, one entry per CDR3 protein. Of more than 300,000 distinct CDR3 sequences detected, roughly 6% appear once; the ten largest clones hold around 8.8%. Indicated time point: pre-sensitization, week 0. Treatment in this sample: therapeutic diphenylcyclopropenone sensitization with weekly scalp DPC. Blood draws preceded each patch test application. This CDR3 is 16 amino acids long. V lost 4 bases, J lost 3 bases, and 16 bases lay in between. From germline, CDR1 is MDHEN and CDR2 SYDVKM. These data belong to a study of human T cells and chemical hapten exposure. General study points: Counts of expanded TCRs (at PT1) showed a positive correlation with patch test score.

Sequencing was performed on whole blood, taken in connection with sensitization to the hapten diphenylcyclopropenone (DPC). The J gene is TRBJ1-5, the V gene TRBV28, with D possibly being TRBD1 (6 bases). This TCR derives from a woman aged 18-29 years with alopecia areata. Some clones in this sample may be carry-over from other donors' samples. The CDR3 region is CASSSGQPTSNQPQHF. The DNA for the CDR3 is TGTGCCAGCAGTTCCGGACAGCCTACGTCCAATCAGCCCCAGCATTTT.